The 20 T cell receptor beta chains reported below all come from one sample, sequenced in a study of CD8 T cells in ankylosing spondylitis. From the 5' RACE reads, TCRdb called clonotypes with MiXCR, one entry per CDR3 protein. Seen here are 250,000 to 300,000 distinct CDR3 sequences, approximately 20% observed once, and the top ten hold over 25%. The source material was blood, either unsorted or a sorted T cell fraction (not recorded which). All receptors come from a male donor with ankylosing spondylitis or in good health (not recorded which).

The sample holds many counts of this clonotype. This chain links TRBV28 with TRBJ2-4; D is ambiguous. CDR3 length: 17 amino acids. Trimming cost V 6 bases and J 0 bases, with 18 bases left between them. Germline CDR1 is MDHEN and CDR2 is SYDVKM. The CDR3 region has the DNA TGTGCCAGCAGCCGGCGAACGGTCTTGTCAGCCAAAAACATTCAGTACTTC. Protein sequence: CASSRRTVLSAKNIQYF.

V and J are TRBV4-1 and TRBJ2-1, with 11 bases matching TRBD2. The V gene end was trimmed by 1 base and the J gene end by 2 bases; junction bases not matched to a gene: 4. CDR3 length equals 17 residues. Germline V gene lookup returns CDR1 MGHRA and CDR2 YSYEKL. Written as DNA, the CDR3 is TGCGCCAGCAGCCAAGTAGCGGGAGGGCCGGCCTACAATGAGCAGTTCTTC. Translating it yields CASSQVAGGPAYNEQFF.

The rearrangement joins TRBV5-6 to TRBJ1-5; 8 bases are shared with TRBD1. CDR3 length: 13 residues. V dropped 2 bases and J dropped 7; count of bases not matched to a gene: 2. Germline values: CDR1 SGHDT, CDR2 YYEEEE. CDR3 region: CASSFGQGQPQHF. CDR3 DNA sequence: TGTGCCAGCAGCTTCGGACAGGGCCAGCCCCAGCATTTT.

The V and J genes are TRBV5-1 and TRBJ1-1, with D tentatively TRBD1 (6 bases). V was clipped by 4 bases and J by 4 bases, with 14 bases between them. This CDR3 is built from 14 residues. Germline V gives CDR1 SGHRS, CDR2 YFSETQ. CDR3 region: CASSPYLQGTEAFF. CDR3 bases: TGCGCCAGCAGCCCCTATTTACAGGGCACTGAAGCTTTCTTT.

The chain employs TRBV6-5 and TRBJ1-1, with no clear D. The CDR3 spans 15 residues. V lost 7 bases and J lost 5, with 20 bases in between. Germline assignment: CDR1 MNHEY and CDR2 SVGAGI. The CDR3 region is CASISPMEVGTEAFF. The CDR3 DNA is TGTGCCAGCATTTCACCTATGGAGGTGGGGACTGAAGCTTTCTTT.

The chain combines TRBV20-1 with TRBJ2-3; unclear D gene. Germline CDR1 and CDR2: DFQATT and SNEGSKA (reference sequence). The CDR3 has 17 residues. Trimming left V 2 bases short and J 2 bases short, with 20 bases between. Here the CDR3 DNA reads TGCAGTGCTAGAACCCCGCGGACGGCGAGTCCCACAGATACGCAGTATTTT. Its protein is CSARTPRTASPTDTQYF.

This clonotype came up a few times. The J gene is TRBJ2-3, the V gene TRBV6-5; no definite D call. The CDR3 is made up of 16 amino acids. The germline gives CDR1 MNHEY, CDR2 SVGAGI. Trimming removed 0 bases at V and 0 bases at J, with 10 bases between. CDR3 nucleotide sequence: TGTGCCAGCAGTTACTCCCGCTTGTCTAGCACAGATACGCAGTATTTT. Translating gives CASSYSRLSSTDTQYF.

J is TRBJ2-7 and V is TRBV10-3, with D possibly matching TRBD1 (6 bases). Trimming stripped 0 bases from V and 7 bases from J, with 16 bases between. Germline lookup yields CDR1 ENHRY and CDR2 SYGVKD. The CDR3 extends over 15 amino acids. The CDR3 sequence is CAISESQGLDGEQYF. In nucleotides, the CDR3 is TGTGCCATCAGTGAGTCGCAGGGGTTGGACGGAGAGCAGTACTTC.

The chain uses TRBV4-3 and TRBJ2-2; D is perhaps TRBD1 (6 bases). The germline V gene encodes CDR1 LGHNA and CDR2 YSLEER. Trimming took 4 bases from V and 0 from J, leaving 12 bases between them. This CDR3 comprises 16 residues. CDR3 in amino acids: CASSPKNRANTGELFF. CDR3 DNA sequence: TGCGCCAGCAGCCCGAAAAACAGGGCGAACACCGGGGAGCTGTTTTTT.

Written as DNA, the CDR3 is TGTGCCAGCAGTCTCCAGCGGGTTAATCCCTACGAGCAGTACTTC. This gives the protein CASSLQRVNPYEQYF. The gene calls are TRBV6-1 and TRBJ2-7; D perhaps matches TRBD2 (6 bases). Germline lookup yields CDR1 MNHNS and CDR2 SASEGT. This CDR3 has 15 residues. Trimming removed 5 bases from V and 2 bases from J, with 16 bases in between.

This clonotype was detected many times. The V gene is TRBV5-1, the J gene TRBJ2-3; D is unclear. The CDR3 has 15 amino acids. Germline CDR1 reads SGHRS; CDR2 reads YFSETQ. V was cut by 0 bases and J by 1 base, with 9 bases left in between. For the CDR3, the DNA is TGCGCCAGCAGCTTGGGCTGGGTTCGCACAGATACGCAGTATTTT. This translates into CASSLGWVRTDTQYF.

As DNA, the CDR3 is TGTGCCAGCAGTTCCGGTAGCTGGAGTTGGAGAGAGACCCAGTACTTC. This gives the protein CASSSGSWSWRETQYF. This chain connects TRBV6-5 to TRBJ2-5; D not resolved. Germline CDR1 is MNHEY and CDR2 is SVGAGI. V was shortened by 4 bases and J by 4 bases, with 19 bases between the two germline ends. The CDR3 sequence is 16 residues long.

The rearrangement joins TRBV5-1 to TRBJ1-4, with D unclear. Per the germline V gene, CDR1 is SGHRS and CDR2 is YFSETQ. The CDR3 loop spans 14 amino acids. With 0 bases removed from V and 9 bases from J, the gap between germline ends came to 12 bases. CDR3 residues: CASSLVASGKKLFF. CDR3 nucleotides: TGCGCCAGCAGCTTGGTTGCCTCAGGAAAAAAACTGTTTTTT.

This clonotype showed up just a few times. This chain joins TRBV10-3 and TRBJ2-1; TRBD2 matches at 7 bases. The V segment lost 8 bases and the J segment 12 bases; nucleotides outside the gene matches: 13. This CDR3 comprises 13 residues. Germline V gene data show CDR1 as ENHRY and CDR2 as SYGVKD. The CDR3 region is CAIGGGRVGPQFF. The CDR3 DNA follows: TGTGCCATCGGGGGGGGGAGAGTTGGCCCGCAGTTCTTC.

This clonotype was seen at least ten times. The V call is TRBV6-4, the J call TRBJ2-2; TRBD2 agrees at 8 bases. With V trimmed by 0 bases and J by 6 bases, 0 bases remained unmatched. CDR1 is MRHNA and CDR2 is SNTAGT in the germline V gene. The CDR3 contains 14 residues. The CDR3: CASSDSSGAGELFF. CDR3 coding DNA: TGTGCCAGCAGTGACTCTAGCGGGGCCGGGGAGCTGTTTTTT.

In its sample, this clonotype was seen a few times. The V gene is TRBV12-5, the J gene TRBJ2-1, with unresolved D. The CDR3 has 14 amino acids. Germline CDR1 and CDR2: LGHNT and FRNRAP. V lost 6 bases, J lost 3 bases, and 12 bases lay in between. The CDR3 DNA sequence: TGTGCTAGTGGCCCGTCTAGTGTCTACAATGAGCAGTTCTTC. As protein: CASGPSSVYNEQFF. The whole variable domain, filled in from reference TRBV12-5 and TRBJ2-1, reads DARVTQTPRHKVTEMGQEVTMRCQPILGHNTVFWYRQTMMQGLELLAYFRNRAPLDDSGMPKDRFSAEMPDATLATLKIQPSEPRDSAVYFCASGPSSVYNEQFFGPGTRLTVL.

This clonotype was detected only a few times. The J gene is TRBJ1-5, the V gene TRBV29-1, with 10 bases fitting TRBD1. The CDR3 is 14 amino acids. CDR1 SQVTM and CDR2 ANQGSEA come from the germline V gene. The V segment lost 0 bases and the J segment 6 bases; nucleotides outside the gene matches: 2. CDR3 sequence: CSVEDGTGVQPQHF. The CDR3 DNA sequence: TGCAGCGTTGAAGACGGGACAGGGGTTCAGCCCCAGCATTTT.

This clonotype was detected only a few times. The genes are TRBV29-1 and TRBJ1-2; TRBD1 might be the D (6 bases). This CDR3 comprises 12 residues. The ends were cut back, 4 bases at V and 8 bases at J, with 14 bases in the middle. Germline CDR1 reads SQVTM; CDR2 reads ANQGSEA. The CDR3 DNA is TGCAGCGTTGTAGGGGGGGATCAAGGCTACACCTTC. The encoded protein is CSVVGGDQGYTF.

The CDR3 bases are TGTGCCAGCAGACTACTCACCGGGGAGCTGTTTTTT. It translates to CASRLLTGELFF. The V call is TRBV7-6, the J call TRBJ2-2; D not certain. The CDR3 runs to 12 residues. From germline, CDR1 is SGHVS and CDR2 FNYEAQ. V was trimmed by 6 bases and J by 4 bases, leaving 6 bases between them.

This clonotype was counted at least ten times. The V gene is TRBV25-1, the J gene TRBJ1-4; D unclear. Germline-derived CDR1 and CDR2 are MGHDK and SYGVNS. The CDR3 has 15 amino acids. V was trimmed by 3 bases and J by 0 bases, leaving 8 bases between them. In DNA, the CDR3 is TGTGCCAGCAGTGACAAGATATCAACTAATGAAAAACTGTTTTTT. As protein: CASSDKISTNEKLFF.